A single sample gave rise to the 20 T cell receptor beta chains below, sequenced in a study of blood T cell repertoires in COVID-19. The repertoire was sequenced with immunoSEQ multiplex PCR; TCRdb's copy has only in-frame clones and lacks some. The data contain 200,000 or so clones, about 88% of them singletons. The sequenced material came from PBMCs or T cells enriched from blood (not recorded which). Receptors originate from a woman aged 30 to 39 who had recovered from COVID-19.

The V call is TRBV5-1, the J call TRBJ1-3, with 7 positions matching TRBD1. The germline CDR1 and CDR2 sequences are SGHRS and YFSETQ. This CDR3 spans 14 amino acids. The V gene end was trimmed by 4 bases and the J gene end by 3 bases; junction bases not matched to a gene: 4. The CDR3 loop reads CASSPTGVGNTIYF. The CDR3 bases are TGCGCCAGCAGCCCTACAGGGGTTGGAAACACCATATATTTT.

The chain couples TRBV6-5 to TRBJ1-4; D may be TRBD1 (6 bases). The CDR3 has 15 residues. V lost 2 bases and J lost 5, with 12 bases in between. Per the germline V gene, CDR1 is MNHEY and CDR2 is SVGAGI. CDR3 DNA: TGTGCCAGCAGTTACAGTTGGACAGAGAATGAAAAACTGTTTTTT. This sequence encodes CASSYSWTENEKLFF.

This clone has a count of ten or more. The chain couples TRBV19 to TRBJ1-6; D possibly corresponds to TRBD1 (6 bases). Trimming left V 4 bases short and J 7 bases short, with 20 bases between. The CDR3 sequence is 17 residues long. CDR1 is LNHDA, CDR2 SQIVND, per germline (reference sequence). The CDR3 sequence is CASSKLQGLRANSPLHF. CDR3 in DNA: TGTGCCAGTAGTAAATTACAGGGCCTTCGAGCCAATTCACCCCTCCACTTT.

The rearrangement links TRBV11-2 to TRBJ1-4; 9 nucleotides align to TRBD1. Germline V CDR1 and CDR2: SGHAT, FQNNGV. The CDR3 covers 15 residues. The ends lost 5 bases at V and 8 bases at J; junction bases unmatched: 9. In DNA, the CDR3 is TGTGCCAGCAGCGCCCGGGACAGGGAGTGGGAAAAACTGTTTTTT. It is translated as CASSARDREWEKLFF.

The chain carries TRBV5-8 and TRBJ1-1; 9 bases fit TRBD1. This CDR3 contains 18 residues. J lost 1 base, V lost 2 bases, and 12 bases had no gene match. The germline V gene has CDR1 SGHTS and CDR2 YDEGEE. The CDR3 nucleotides read TGTGCCAGCAGCTTAATAACAGGGGGCTCCTCTGGGAACACTGAAGCTTTCTTT. It is translated as CASSLITGGSSGNTEAFF.

About this clone: Different DNA sequences within this sample yield the same CDR3. The gene calls are TRBV5-5 and TRBJ2-2; D is unclear. This CDR3 comprises 13 residues. Germline V CDR1 and CDR2: SGHKS, YYEKEE (reference sequence). V lost 2 bases and J 4 bases, leaving 6 bases between the germline ends. The CDR3 coding sequence is TGTGCCAGCAGCTTCTTAGTCACCGGGGAGCTGTTTTTT. It specifies CASSFLVTGELFF.

This chain connects TRBV4-3 to TRBJ1-3, with 7 nucleotides matching TRBD1. CDR1 and CDR2 (germline): LGHNA, YSLEER. This CDR3 comprises 17 residues. V shed 3 bases, J shed 1 base, and the junction held 9 bases outside the gene matches. The CDR3 here is CASSHERQGLSGNTIYF. The CDR3 bases are TGCGCCAGCAGCCATGAGAGACAGGGACTTTCTGGAAACACCATATATTTT.

In DNA, the CDR3 is TGTGCCAGCAGATCTGGAACAGGGGGCGACTTCTACGAGCAGTACTTC. Translated, it gives CASRSGTGGDFYEQYF. J is TRBJ2-7 and V is TRBV6-6, with 9 nucleotides matching TRBD1. The V segment lost 6 bases and the J segment 3 bases; nucleotides outside the gene matches: 12. The CDR3 runs to 16 residues. Germline V CDR1 and CDR2: MNHNY, SVGAGI (reference sequence).

This clone was detected once. V usage is TRBV7-2 and J usage is TRBJ2-3; D is possibly TRBD2 (6 bases). Germline V gives CDR1 SGHTA, CDR2 FQGNSA. Trimming left V 0 bases short and J 0 bases short, with 7 bases between. The CDR3 totals 15 residues. The CDR3 bases are TGTGCCAGCAGCTTAGCCGGGACTAGCACAGATACGCAGTATTTT. Amino acid sequence: CASSLAGTSTDTQYF.

The chain uses TRBV27 and TRBJ2-5; TRBD2 matches 11 bases. The germline gives CDR1 MNHEY, CDR2 SMNVEV (reference sequence). CDR3 length: 13 amino acids. The junction had 4 bases not matched to a gene; V was cut back by 6 bases and J by 7 bases. This chain's CDR3 is CASSPLAGGTQYF. The CDR3 DNA reads as TGTGCCAGCAGCCCCCTAGCGGGGGGGACCCAGTACTTC.

The CDR3 DNA sequence: TGTGCCAGCAGTTCGGAACAGGGTAACGCCTACGAGCAGTACTTC. Amino acid sequence: CASSSEQGNAYEQYF. This chain links TRBV6-2 or TRBV6-3 with TRBJ2-7, with a tentative D call TRBD1 (6 bases). Germline V lookup: CDR1 MNHEY, CDR2 SVGEGT. The CDR3 has 15 residues. The V end was cut by 4 bases, the J end by 2 bases, with 15 bases between.

The chain links TRBV6-5 to TRBJ1-1, with no clear D. The germline CDR1 and CDR2 sequences are MNHEY and SVGAGI. The CDR3 has 14 residues. The V end was cut by 6 bases, the J end by 4 bases, with 15 bases between. The CDR3, as DNA: TGTGCCAGCAGGACTAACCTGGGCGGCACTGAAGCTTTCTTT. The encoded protein is CASRTNLGGTEAFF.

The V and J genes are TRBV4-3 and TRBJ1-3; 8 positions agree with TRBD1. The V gene's germline CDR1 is LGHNA and CDR2 YSLEER. This CDR3 spans 16 amino acids. The V and J ends lost 0 bases and 4 bases, in that order; junction bases with no gene match: 5. CDR3 DNA sequence: TGCGCCAGCAGCCAAGACTTACAGGGGGACGGAAACACCATATATTTT. This sequence encodes CASSQDLQGDGNTIYF.

The chain joins TRBV2 to TRBJ2-7, with 8 bases fitting TRBD1. Germline-derived CDR1 and CDR2 are SNHLY and FYNNEI. V gave up 6 bases and J gave up 2 bases; unmatched junction bases: 9. The CDR3 has 15 residues. This chain's CDR3 is CASSRDRGLTYEQYF. In DNA, the CDR3 is TGTGCCAGCAGCCGAGACAGGGGCTTAACCTACGAGCAGTACTTC.

The chain links TRBV2 to TRBJ1-4; 11 nucleotides match TRBD1. Germline V gene data show CDR1 as SNHLY and CDR2 as FYNNEI. J gave up 2 bases and V 10 bases, and 12 bases lay outside the gene matches. The length of the CDR3 is 17 residues. The DNA of the CDR3 is TGTGCCACCAATGGGCCGGGACAGGGGGGGACTAATGAAAAACTGTTTTTT. Translation gives CATNGPGQGGTNEKLFF.

The chain recombines TRBV14 with TRBJ2-2, with TRBD1 matching 8 bases. V lost 4 bases, J lost 7 bases, and 2 bases stayed unmatched. Looked up from germline, CDR1 is SGHDN and CDR2 is FVKESK. This CDR3 has 13 residues. This CDR3 reads CASSRTGGGELFF. For the CDR3, the DNA is TGTGCCAGCAGCCGCACAGGGGGCGGGGAGCTGTTTTTT.

The chain employs TRBV7-6 and TRBJ1-4; possibly TRBD1 for D (5 bases). The CDR3 contains 15 residues. Germline CDR1 is SGHVS and CDR2 is FNYEAQ. V was pared by 0 bases and J by 7 bases, with 12 bases between. For the CDR3, the DNA is TGTGCCAGCAGCTTAGCTTCAGGGTTTGGTGAAAAACTGTTTTTT. Amino acid sequence: CASSLASGFGEKLFF. Complete variable domain (other parts from reference TRBV7-6 and TRBJ1-4): GAGVSQSPRYKVTKRGQDVALRCDPISGHVSLYWYRQALGQGPEFLTYFNYEAQQDKSGLPNDRFSAERPEGSISTLTIQRTEQRDSAMYRCASSLASGFGEKLFFGSGTQLSVL.

The genes are TRBV7-3 and TRBJ1-2; 7 nucleotides match TRBD1. Germline CDR1 is SGHTA and CDR2 is FQGTGA. After removal of 0 bases from V and 4 bases from J, the junction contained 2 bases not matched to a gene. This CDR3 has 14 residues. The CDR3 protein is CASSLTRQGYGYTF. CDR3 coding DNA: TGTGCCAGCAGCTTAACGCGACAGGGCTATGGCTACACCTTC.

A few counts support this clone. The CDR3 reads CASSLSGVPTDTQYF. The CDR3 DNA sequence: TGTGCCAGCAGCTTAAGCGGGGTCCCCACAGATACGCAGTATTTT. The J gene is TRBJ2-3, the V gene TRBV7-6, with TRBD2 matching over 7 bases. CDR3 size: 15 residues. CDR1 is SGHVS, CDR2 FNYEAQ, per germline. V shed 2 bases, J shed 2 bases, and the junction held 4 bases outside the gene matches.

The chain recombines TRBV4-3 with TRBJ2-7, with D tentatively TRBD1 (6 bases). The germline CDR1 and CDR2 sequences are LGHNA and YSLEER. Trimming stripped 0 bases from V and 2 bases from J, with 8 bases between. The CDR3 covers 14 residues. The CDR3 region has the DNA TGCGCCAGCAGCCAAGATCAGGGGACCTACGAGCAGTACTTC. This gives the protein CASSQDQGTYEQYF.